Below, 29 T cell receptor beta chains from the same sample are listed, as sequenced in a study of cytomegalovirus exposure and HLA in healthy donors. Sequenced by immunoSEQ multiplex PCR; TCRdb stores in-frame clones only, minus some. The data show about 65,000 clones, over 85% seen once. Sequenced: PBMCs. These TCRs come from a man between 18 and 29 years old in good health and CMV-seropositive.

This clone has only one observation. This chain joins TRBV2 and TRBJ1-1; 10 nucleotides line up with TRBD1. The germline CDR1 and CDR2 sequences are SNHLY and FYNNEI. The CDR3 has 18 amino acids. The trim removed 5 bases at V and 2 bases at J, leaving 14 bases unmatched. CDR3 residues: CASSTLRQGASKNTEAFF. CDR3 nucleotides: TGTGCCAGCAGTACCCTCAGACAGGGGGCGTCGAAAAACACTGAAGCTTTCTTT.

J is TRBJ2-3 and V is TRBV11-2; D remains ambiguous. The CDR3 is 13 amino acids. The germline V gene has CDR1 SGHAT and CDR2 FQNNGV. Trimming stripped 5 bases from V and 2 bases from J, with 8 bases between. In nucleotides, the CDR3 is TGTGCCAGCAGCCTCCCCGTCACAGATACGCAGTATTTT. It is translated as CASSLPVTDTQYF. Drawing the rest from reference TRBV11-2 and TRBJ2-3, the complete variable domain is EAGVAQSPRYKIIEKRQSVAFWCNPISGHATLYWYQQILGQGPKLLIQFQNNGVVDDSQLPKDRFSAERLKGVDSTLKIQPAKLEDSAVYLCASSLPVTDTQYFGPGTRLTVL.

The chain recombines TRBV27 with TRBJ1-4, with D perhaps matching TRBD1 (6 bases). Germline lookup yields CDR1 MNHEY and CDR2 SMNVEV (reference sequence). V was clipped by 8 bases and J by 1 base, with 11 bases between them. The CDR3 sequence is 14 residues long. The DNA of the CDR3 is TGTGCCAGCGGAGAGACAGGAACTAATGAAAAACTGTTTTTT. Translated, it gives CASGETGTNEKLFF.

The rearrangement uses TRBV29-1 and TRBJ2-5; 10 nucleotides match TRBD2. CDR1 and CDR2 (germline): SQVTM, ANQGSEA. V lost 5 bases to trimming and J lost 5 bases; unmatched junction nucleotides: 11. The CDR3 runs 15 residues. This CDR3 reads CSVSTLGLASETQYF. CDR3 DNA: TGCAGCGTTAGTACACTGGGACTAGCGTCTGAGACCCAGTACTTC.

This chain links TRBV4-2 with TRBJ2-7; D is perhaps TRBD1 (5 bases). Trimming removed 4 bases from V and 6 bases from J, with 13 bases in between. CDR3 length: 13 residues. Germline assignment: CDR1 LGHNA and CDR2 YNFKEQ. The DNA for the CDR3 is TGTGCCAGCAGCCGCCTCCTCCAGGGCGAGCAGTACTTC. As protein: CASSRLLQGEQYF.

The genes are TRBV28 and TRBJ1-2, with a tentative D call TRBD1 (5 bases). Germline lookup yields CDR1 MDHEN and CDR2 SYDVKM. The CDR3 has 13 amino acids. V lost 2 bases to trimming and J lost 3 bases, with 7 bases between them. Written as DNA, the CDR3 is TGTGCCAGCAGTTTACCGACAGACTATGGCTACACCTTC. Translating it yields CASSLPTDYGYTF.

For the CDR3, the DNA is TGTGCCAGTAGTATAGGACTAGCGGAGGGCCTGGGCACAGATACGCAGTATTTT. Residues: CASSIGLAEGLGTDTQYF. This rearrangement joins TRBV19 to TRBJ2-3, with 9 nucleotides matching TRBD2. Germline V lookup: CDR1 LNHDA, CDR2 SQIVND (reference sequence). J lost 1 base, V lost 1 base, and 9 bases had no gene match. This CDR3 contains 18 residues.

This chain joins TRBV12-5 and TRBJ1-2; TRBD1 matches at 9 bases. Germline V gives CDR1 LGHNT, CDR2 FRNRAP. The CDR3 sequence is 15 residues long. The J segment lost 8 bases and the V segment lost 6 bases, leaving 13 bases of the junction unmatched. CDR3 coding DNA: TGTGCTAGTGGCCCTGTTACAGGGGGCGCAGGGGGCTACACCTTC. This translates into CASGPVTGGAGGYTF.

CDR3 DNA sequence: TGTGCCAGCAGCGACGATGGACTAGCGGGACGGGTTGAGCAGTTCTTC. Protein product: CASSDDGLAGRVEQFF. This chain joins TRBV6-6 and TRBJ2-1, with 12 positions matching TRBD2. Per the germline V gene, CDR1 is MNHNY and CDR2 is SVGAGI (reference sequence). With 6 bases clipped from V and 9 bases from J, the junction kept 12 bases outside the gene matches. The CDR3 runs to 16 residues.

V is TRBV11-2 and J is TRBJ1-3, with 9 bases matching TRBD1. CDR3 length: 14 amino acids. In germline, CDR1 is SGHAT, CDR2 FQNNGV. Losses at the gene ends were 10 bases for V and 3 bases for J; bases not matched to a gene: 7. In DNA, the CDR3 is TGTGCCACCGGACAGGGGTTCAGTGGAAACACCATATATTTT. Translated, it gives CATGQGFSGNTIYF.

J is TRBJ2-3 and V is TRBV4-1; D gene unclear. Trimming cost V 1 base and J 5 bases, with 7 bases left between them. Germline V gene data show CDR1 as MGHRA and CDR2 as YSYEKL. The CDR3 is made up of 13 amino acids. CDR3 sequence reads: CASSQGSGDTQYF. CDR3 nucleotide sequence: TGCGCCAGCAGCCAAGGATCGGGAGATACGCAGTATTTT.

This clone was observed once. The chain has TRBV11-2 and TRBJ2-7, with 9 bases matching TRBD2. V was pared by 5 bases and J by 6 bases, with 14 bases of the junction left unmatched. This CDR3 is built from 16 residues. Looked up from germline, CDR1 is SGHAT and CDR2 is FQNNGV. CDR3 sequence reads: CASSPPERGVPLEQYF. DNA of the CDR3: TGTGCCAGCAGCCCCCCCGAGCGGGGGGTTCCTCTCGAGCAGTACTTC.

This chain links TRBV7-6 with TRBJ1-1, with a possible D match to TRBD1 (6 bases). CDR3 length: 17 residues. Germline CDR1 reads SGHVS; CDR2 reads FNYEAQ. Trimming cost V 1 base and J 1 base, with 16 bases left between them. This CDR3 is CASSLDRQGLRNTEAFF. CDR3 coding DNA: TGTGCCAGCAGCTTAGATCGGCAGGGGTTAAGGAACACTGAAGCTTTCTTT.

The chain has TRBV19 and TRBJ1-1; possible D gene TRBD1, 6 bases. The germline CDR1 and CDR2 sequences are LNHDA and SQIVND (reference sequence). V lost 3 bases and J 3 bases, leaving 11 bases between the germline ends. The CDR3 is made up of 14 amino acids. This CDR3 is CASSIQGSDTEAFF. The CDR3 bases are TGTGCCAGTAGTATCCAGGGGAGCGACACTGAAGCTTTCTTT.

J is TRBJ1-1 and V is TRBV6-6; 8 bases match TRBD1. J gave up 1 base and V 1 base, and 2 bases lay outside the gene matches. There are 15 residues in the CDR3. Per germline, CDR1 MNHNY and CDR2 SVGAGI (reference sequence). The CDR3 coding sequence is TGTGCCAGCAGTTACTTGGACAGGGAGAACACTGAAGCTTTCTTT. Amino acids: CASSYLDRENTEAFF.

This clone was seen a single time. V is TRBV28 and J is TRBJ2-3, with TRBD1 as a possible D gene (6 bases). The CDR3 covers 18 residues. Germline V lookup: CDR1 MDHEN, CDR2 SYDVKM. V was trimmed by 6 bases and J by 0 bases, leaving 22 bases between them. The CDR3 spells CASRPTEDRRSSTDTQYF. The DNA of the CDR3 is TGTGCCAGCAGGCCAACCGAGGACAGAAGATCTAGCACAGATACGCAGTATTTT.

The V call is TRBV2, the J call TRBJ2-5, with 11 positions matching TRBD2. The germline gives CDR1 SNHLY, CDR2 FYNNEI. V lost 3 bases to trimming and J lost 5 bases; unmatched junction nucleotides: 20. This CDR3 is 20 amino acids long. This CDR3 is CASSDKGVSLSGRDEETQYF. The CDR3 bases are TGTGCCAGCAGTGATAAGGGCGTAAGCCTTAGCGGGAGGGATGAGGAGACCCAGTACTTC.

The chain couples TRBV11-2 to TRBJ2-7; 8 positions agree with TRBD1. The germline gives CDR1 SGHAT, CDR2 FQNNGV. The CDR3 spans 15 residues. V was clipped by 5 bases and J by 2 bases; unmatched bases: 8. CDR3 sequence reads: CASSPSRTGTYEQYF. CDR3 DNA: TGTGCCAGCAGCCCCTCCCGGACAGGGACCTACGAGCAGTACTTC.

The chain joins TRBV4-2 to TRBJ2-5; D unclear. Trimming took 4 bases from V and 2 from J, leaving 8 bases between them. CDR3 size: 13 residues. Germline loops: CDR1 LGHNA, CDR2 YNFKEQ. The CDR3 region is CASSPGIQETQYF. CDR3 DNA: TGTGCCAGCAGCCCGGGTATTCAAGAGACCCAGTACTTC.

The CDR3 is CASSVGLAAYEQYF. The CDR3 DNA reads as TGCGCCAGCAGCGTGGGACTAGCGGCTTACGAGCAGTACTTC. This rearrangement joins TRBV5-1 to TRBJ2-7; 11 bases agree with TRBD2. Germline V gives CDR1 SGHRS, CDR2 YFSETQ. The ends lost 4 bases at V and 4 bases at J; junction bases unmatched: 4. The CDR3 loop spans 14 amino acids.

The V and J genes are TRBV27 and TRBJ1-5; 7 bases agree with TRBD1. CDR1 is MNHEY, CDR2 SMNVEV, per germline (reference sequence). Trimming at V came to 2 bases and at J to 1 base, leaving 14 bases not matched to a gene. This CDR3 spans 19 amino acids. Here the CDR3 DNA reads TGTGCCAGCAGTTTACTACCACAGGGGCCTGAGGGAAGCAATCAGCCCCAGCATTTT. It translates to CASSLLPQGPEGSNQPQHF.

The chain recombines TRBV12-5 with TRBJ1-5; D gene unclear. V was shortened by 1 base and J by 5 bases, with 9 bases between the two germline ends. In germline, CDR1 is LGHNT, CDR2 FRNRAP. This CDR3 is 14 amino acids long. DNA for the CDR3: TGTGCTAGTGGTTTGGGCAGACATGATCAGCCCCAGCATTTT. Translated, it gives CASGLGRHDQPQHF.

This chain joins TRBV11-3 and TRBJ1-1; perhaps TRBD1 as D (5 bases). This CDR3 is 16 amino acids long. With 3 bases removed from V and 3 bases from J, the gap between germline ends came to 17 bases. Germline-derived CDR1 and CDR2 are SGHNT and YENEEA. The CDR3 sequence: CASSLTDSLRYTEAFF. The CDR3 bases are TGTGCCAGCAGCTTGACAGACAGCCTTAGGTACACTGAAGCTTTCTTT.

The genes are TRBV5-1 and TRBJ2-2, with 7 bases that match TRBD1. Losses at the gene ends were 1 base for V and 5 bases for J; bases not matched to a gene: 5. The CDR3 runs 15 residues. Germline CDR1 SGHRS, CDR2 YFSETQ. CDR3 DNA: TGCGCCAGCAGCTTGCAAGGGGGCGATACCGGGGAGCTGTTTTTT. Translating it yields CASSLQGGDTGELFF. The entire variable domain, with the rest obtained from reference TRBV5-1 and TRBJ2-2, is as follows: KAGVTQTPRYLIKTRGQQVTLSCSPISGHRSVSWYQQTPGQGLQFLFEYFSETQRNKGNFPGRFSGRQFSNSRSEMNVSTLELGDSALYLCASSLQGGDTGELFFGEGSRLTVL.

This chain joins TRBV15 and TRBJ2-1, with a possible D match to TRBD1 (5 bases). Germline V gene data show CDR1 as LNHNV and CDR2 as YYDKDF (reference sequence). This CDR3 spans 15 amino acids. Trimming cost V 0 bases and J 5 bases, with 11 bases left between them. This CDR3 is CATSRDRSGNNEQFF. The CDR3 DNA reads as TGTGCCACCAGCAGAGATCGTTCAGGGAACAATGAGCAGTTCTTC.

V is TRBV27 and J is TRBJ2-3; 10 nucleotides match TRBD2. This CDR3 region has 15 residues. V shed 5 bases, J shed 4 bases, and the junction held 6 bases outside the gene matches. The germline CDR1 and CDR2 sequences are MNHEY and SMNVEV (reference sequence). The CDR3 loop reads CASSPLAGGPDTQYF. CDR3 sequence (DNA): TGTGCCAGCAGTCCGTTAGCGGGAGGCCCAGATACGCAGTATTTT.

The chain recombines TRBV5-4 with TRBJ2-1; 8 positions agree with TRBD1. The CDR3 has 16 amino acids. Germline assignment: CDR1 SGHNT and CDR2 YYREEE (reference sequence). Unmatched junction bases numbered 4, after V lost 0 bases and J lost 2 bases. The CDR3 DNA reads TGTGCCAGCAGCTTGGCCGGGACAGGAGCCTACAATGAGCAGTTCTTC. Its protein product is CASSLAGTGAYNEQFF.

The V and J genes are TRBV30 and TRBJ1-1, with 11 bases identical to TRBD1. This CDR3 is 14 amino acids long. Looked up from germline, CDR1 is GTSNPN and CDR2 is SVGIG (reference sequence). V was clipped by 0 bases and J by 5 bases; unmatched bases: 2. The DNA for the CDR3 is TGTGCCTGGAGTGTAGGGACAGGGGGAACTGAAGCTTTCTTT. As protein: CAWSVGTGGTEAFF.

This clone is a singleton in its sample. This rearrangement joins TRBV28 to TRBJ1-2; D gene ambiguous. Trimming left V 3 bases short and J 3 bases short, with 29 bases between. This CDR3 spans 20 amino acids. CDR1 is MDHEN and CDR2 is SYDVKM in the germline V gene. CDR3 nucleotides: TGTGCCAGCAGTTTTATGGTTATTAGGCGGCCAGCGGCCCAGGACTATGGCTACACCTTC. Translating it yields CASSFMVIRRPAAQDYGYTF.